This T cell receptor beta chain was captured by sequencing in a study of blood T cell repertoires in COVID-19. Study context: From the United States, Italy and Spain came samples of acute and convalescent COVID-19. Sample material is recorded as cDNA or gDNA derived from T cells, B-cell-depleted T cells, or PBMCs.

Authors' analysis steps: Nucleated cell number was recorded as an estimate derived from reference gene primer amplification. Measured with immunoSEQ multiplex PCR; TCRdb has only the in-frame clones, and not every one. From that table come the V and J calls and clone size; the DNA was used to work out D and trimming. The sample contains some 290,000 clones, around 78% of which appear only once. Germline loops: CDR1 MGHDK, CDR2 SYGVNS. There are 16 residues in the CDR3. The V and J ends lost 4 bases and 0 bases, in that order; junction bases with no gene match: 0. The clonotype comes from a man aged 55-75 years who had recovered from COVID-19. Sequences were obtained from peripheral blood. The V gene is TRBV25-1, the J gene TRBJ1-6; 10 bases match TRBD1. In DNA form, the CDR3 reads TGTGCCAGCAGTGGGACAGGGGGCTCCTATAATTCACCCCTCCACTTT. Amino acids: CASSGTGGSYNSPLHF.